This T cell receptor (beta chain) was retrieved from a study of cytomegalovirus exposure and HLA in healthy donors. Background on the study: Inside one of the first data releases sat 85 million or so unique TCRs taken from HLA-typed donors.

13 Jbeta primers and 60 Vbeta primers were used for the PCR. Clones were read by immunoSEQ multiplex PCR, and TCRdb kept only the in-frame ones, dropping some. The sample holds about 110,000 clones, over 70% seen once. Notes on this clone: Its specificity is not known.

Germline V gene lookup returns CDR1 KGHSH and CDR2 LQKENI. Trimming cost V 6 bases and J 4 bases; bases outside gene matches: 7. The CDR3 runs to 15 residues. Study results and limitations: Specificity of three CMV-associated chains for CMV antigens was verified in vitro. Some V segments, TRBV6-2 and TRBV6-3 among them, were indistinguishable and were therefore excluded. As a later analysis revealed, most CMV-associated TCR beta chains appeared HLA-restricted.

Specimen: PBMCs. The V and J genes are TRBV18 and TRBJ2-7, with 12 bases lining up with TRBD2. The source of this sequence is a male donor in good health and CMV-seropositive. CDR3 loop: CASSHGLAGIYEQYF. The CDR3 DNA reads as TGTGCCAGCTCCCACGGACTAGCGGGGATATACGAGCAGTACTTC.